These 27 T cell receptor beta chains came from one sample sequenced in a study of T cells in Graves' hyperthyroidism and ophthalmopathy. RNA transcripts yielded amplified TCR beta CDR3 regions. First-round RT-PCR targeting the TCR CDR3 was performed with the HTBI primer set. TCRdb re-called the multiplex PCR reads with MiXCR, one entry per CDR3 protein. The sample comprises under 130,000 distinct CDR3 sequences, roughly 47% of which are singletons, and 20% to 30% rests with the top ten. Sample: blood. Receptors were obtained from a man aged 35-49 years with Graves' hyperthyroidism.

The table lists this clonotype with many counts. This chain links TRBV20-1 with TRBJ2-1; 11 nucleotides agree with TRBD2. The germline V gene encodes CDR1 DFQATT and CDR2 SNEGSKA (reference sequence). There are 17 residues in the CDR3. J was trimmed by 6 bases and V by 5 bases; bases with no gene match: 15. The CDR3: CSASNSHSGGVPNEQFF. The CDR3 bases are TGCAGTGCTTCCAACAGCCATAGCGGGGGGGTCCCCAATGAGCAGTTCTTC.

This clonotype was recorded many times. The chain is built from TRBV10-3 and TRBJ1-5, with 7 positions matching TRBD1. V shed 4 bases, J shed 8 bases, and the junction held 8 bases outside the gene matches. CDR1 and CDR2 from the germline V gene are ENHRY and SYGVKD. The CDR3 runs 14 residues. The CDR3 reads CAISADRAGKPQHF. The CDR3 region has the DNA TGTGCCATCAGTGCCGACAGGGCGGGAAAGCCCCAGCATTTT.

This clonotype has ten or more counts. This chain uses TRBV18 with TRBJ1-6; D unresolved. V lost 4 bases and J lost 17, with 12 bases in between. The germline V gene encodes CDR1 KGHSH and CDR2 LQKENI. The CDR3 consists of 11 residues. The DNA of the CDR3 is TGTGCCAGCTCACAGGACGGCCCCATCCACTTT. This translates into CASSQDGPIHF.

This clonotype was observed a few times. A clone one base away is much larger, so this may be a read error. The genes are TRBV6-5 and TRBJ2-5; 8 bases fit TRBD2. The ends lost 7 bases at V and 5 bases at J; junction bases unmatched: 6. This CDR3 is built from 13 residues. Looked up from germline, CDR1 is MNHEY and CDR2 is SVGAGI. The DNA for the CDR3 is TGTGCCAGCACTGAACGGGAGGGGGAGACCCAGTACTTC. Its protein product is CASTEREGETQYF.

V is TRBV6-6 and J is TRBJ2-3; D gene unclear. The CDR3 covers 17 residues. In germline, CDR1 is MNHNY, CDR2 SVGAGI (reference sequence). Trimming left V 3 bases short and J 2 bases short, with 18 bases between. CDR3 region: CASSYGFVRRHTDTQYF. The CDR3 coding sequence is TGTGCCAGCAGTTATGGCTTTGTCAGGCGTCACACAGATACGCAGTATTTT.

Comments on this clonotype: One end of the junction does not line up with germline, which may come from a read error. V gene TRBV19 combines with J gene TRBJ1-1; 8 bases are shared with TRBD1. The CDR3 covers 14 residues. Germline CDR1 reads LNHDA; CDR2 reads SQIVND (reference sequence). The CDR3 coding sequence is TGTGCCAGTACCCCTACAGGGGGGGACACTGAAGCCTTCTTT. Its protein is CASTPTGGDTEAFF.

This clonotype was observed many times. CDR3 nucleotides: TGTGCCAGCAGCTTAAGGACTAGCAGCGACGAGCAGTACTTC. This gives the protein CASSLRTSSDEQYF. This sequence joins TRBV7-8 and TRBJ2-7, with 8 bases that match TRBD2. Germline V gene data show CDR1 as SGHVS and CDR2 as FQNEAQ. The CDR3 is 14 residues long. V was clipped by 2 bases and J by 5 bases; unmatched bases: 5.

DNA of the CDR3: TGTGCCAGCAGCATCGGGGGATGGGAAAAACTGTTTTTT. It is translated as CASSIGGWEKLFF. This rearrangement joins TRBV7-9 to TRBJ1-4; D is possibly TRBD1 (5 bases). The CDR3 consists of 13 residues. Trimming removed 5 bases from V and 8 bases from J, with 12 bases in between. Germline CDR1 SEHNR, CDR2 FQNEAQ (reference sequence).

The J gene is TRBJ2-5, the V gene TRBV7-3; D perhaps matches TRBD2 (7 bases). V was trimmed by 11 bases and J by 5 bases, leaving 21 bases between them. Germline V lookup: CDR1 SGHTA, CDR2 FQGTGA. The CDR3 runs to 14 residues. In DNA form, the CDR3 reads TGTGCCTGGAATTTCGGGGGGCTGGGCGAGACCCAGTACTTC. Encoded protein: CAWNFGGLGETQYF.

Notes on this clonotype: Since the CDR3 does not end with the conserved phenylalanine or tryptophan, this likely comes from a read error. The chain joins TRBV6-5 to TRBJ2-5, with D maybe TRBD2 (6 bases). The CDR3 is 13 amino acids. Trimming cost V 8 bases and J 5 bases, with 15 bases left between them. Germline loops: CDR1 MNHEY, CDR2 SVGAGI. The CDR3 loop is CASAGYGDETQYL. The CDR3 coding sequence is TGTGCCAGCGCGGGGTACGGTGACGAGACCCAGTACCTC.

To note about this clonotype: This is likely a read error, given that the CDR3 carries no conserved phenylalanine or tryptophan at its end. The DNA is omitted, as the CDR3 cannot be located on it reliably, and the CDR3 follows TCRdb's listing. This chain's CDR3 is CASSPRDRGIG. The chain is built from TRBV9 and TRBJ1-6; the table's D call, TRBD1, has no DNA check behind it. Germline CDR1 SGDLS, CDR2 YYNGEE. Including both end residues, the CDR3 is 11 amino acids long.

As regards this clonotype: A much larger clone lies one base from this, so it may be a read error. The chain has TRBV7-3 and TRBJ2-2, with D perhaps TRBD2 (6 bases). Deletions cut 5 bases from V and 7 bases from J, with 14 bases between. The CDR3 extends over 14 amino acids. Germline lookup yields CDR1 SGHTA and CDR2 FQGTGA. DNA of the CDR3: TGTGCCAGCAGCCGAGATTGGAGGGGCGGGGAGCTGTTTTTT. It encodes CASSRDWRGGELFF.

This clonotype was counted at least ten times. V gene TRBV12-5 combines with J gene TRBJ1-3; D gene unclear. Germline V lookup: CDR1 LGHNT, CDR2 FRNRAP. The length of the CDR3 is 15 residues. Deletions cut 5 bases from V and 0 bases from J, with 11 bases between. The CDR3 nucleotides read TGTGCTAGTGGTACCGGTGGTCGCTCTGGAAACACCATATATTTT. Its translation is CASGTGGRSGNTIYF.

Comment on this clonotype: A much larger clone differs from this one at a single base, so this may be a read error. The chain links TRBV5-8 to TRBJ1-1, with no clear D. In germline, CDR1 is SGHTS, CDR2 YDEGEE. The CDR3 is made up of 15 amino acids. V gave up 4 bases and J gave up 4 bases, with 17 bases separating them. The DNA of the CDR3 is TGTGCCAGCAGCCAAGATAGGTACCGCCCCACTGAAGCTTTCTTT. Translation gives CASSQDRYRPTEAFF.

The V gene is TRBV12-3 or TRBV12-4, the J gene TRBJ2-5; a weak D match, TRBD2 (5 bases). This CDR3 contains 15 residues. V gave up 1 base and J gave up 2 bases, with 11 bases separating them. The CDR3: CASSLGGSNQETQYF. The DNA of the CDR3 is TGTGCCAGCAGTTTAGGCGGGTCAAATCAAGAGACCCAGTACTTC.

This chain connects TRBV7-9 to TRBJ2-7; the match to TRBD1 covers 8 bases. The CDR3 has 16 residues. The V and J ends lost 1 base and 0 bases, in that order; junction bases with no gene match: 5. The germline gives CDR1 SEHNR, CDR2 FQNEAQ (reference sequence). The CDR3 here is CASSLERDRNSYEQYF. Written as DNA, the CDR3 is TGTGCCAGCAGCTTAGAGAGGGACAGGAACTCCTACGAGCAGTACTTC.

This clonotype occurred a few times. A clone one base away is much larger, so this may be a read error. The chain links TRBV4-1 to TRBJ2-7; D is ambiguous. Trimming took off 0 bases at V and 2 bases at J, with 8 bases between the two ends. This CDR3 spans 14 amino acids. In germline, CDR1 is MGHRA, CDR2 YSYEKL. The DNA of the CDR3 is TGCGCCAGCAGCCAAGATGAGTCCGCCTACGAGCAGTACTTC. Residues: CASSQDESAYEQYF.

The chain uses TRBV24-1 and TRBJ2-1; TRBD2 aligns across 16 bases. Germline trimming cut 9 bases from V and 4 bases from J; bases unmatched to any gene: 2. The CDR3 is made up of 15 amino acids. Germline lookup yields CDR1 KGHDR and CDR2 SFDVKD. The CDR3 protein is CATGTSGRGYNEQFF. The CDR3 nucleotides are TGTGCCACCGGGACTAGCGGGAGGGGGTACAATGAGCAGTTCTTC.

About this clonotype: The conserved phenylalanine or tryptophan normally closing the CDR3 is absent here, so this likely arose from a read error. The limits of the CDR3 on the DNA are not certain, so only TCRdb's listed CDR3 is given. The CDR3 loop reads CASSLSAL. V and J are TRBV28 and TRBJ1-1. Germline V gene lookup returns CDR1 MDHEN and CDR2 SYDVKM. The CDR3 length is 8 residues, termini included.

This clonotype showed up many times. CDR3 protein: CASSLGPNYGYTF. In nucleotides, the CDR3 is TGTGCCAGCAGCTTGGGACCGAACTATGGCTACACCTTC. The chain has TRBV11-2 and TRBJ1-2, with a tentative D call TRBD1 (5 bases). CDR1 and CDR2 from the germline V gene are SGHAT and FQNNGV. This CDR3 spans 13 amino acids. Trimming removed 3 bases from V and 2 bases from J, with 7 bases in between. Looking up the rest from reference TRBV11-2 and TRBJ1-2 gives the full variable domain: EAGVAQSPRYKIIEKRQSVAFWCNPISGHATLYWYQQILGQGPKLLIQFQNNGVVDDSQLPKDRFSAERLKGVDSTLKIQPAKLEDSAVYLCASSLGPNYGYTFGSGTRLTVV.

This clonotype was observed at least ten times. This chain joins TRBV11-3 and TRBJ1-2; tentatively, D is TRBD1 (5 bases). The V gene lost 0 bases and the J gene lost 7 bases, with 15 bases spanning the gap. The CDR3 is 15 amino acids. Germline lookup yields CDR1 SGHNT and CDR2 YENEEA. The CDR3 DNA sequence: TGTGCCAGCAGCTTAGACGGGTCTGGGGGTCGTGGCTACACCTTC. It is translated as CASSLDGSGGRGYTF.

This clonotype was counted at least ten times. The chain combines TRBV15 with TRBJ2-7; TRBD1 agrees at 7 bases. The CDR3 is 14 amino acids. CDR1 is LNHNV, CDR2 YYDKDF, per germline (reference sequence). The junction had 9 bases not matched to a gene; V was cut back by 5 bases and J by 5 bases. CDR3 nucleotide sequence: TGTGCCACCAGCGTTGACAGGGCACAGGACGAGCAGTACTTC. As protein: CATSVDRAQDEQYF.

V gene TRBV10-3 combines with J gene TRBJ1-2; D unresolved. Trimming took 6 bases from V and 7 from J, leaving 24 bases between them. CDR3 length: 16 amino acids. Germline V gives CDR1 ENHRY, CDR2 SYGVKD. CDR3 in amino acids: CAISLTAAVPLAGYTF. DNA for the CDR3: TGTGCCATCAGCCTAACGGCAGCAGTCCCCCTCGCTGGCTACACCTTC.

This clonotype is judged medium-sized. The chain recombines TRBV25-1 with TRBJ1-6; D gene unclear. Trimming left V 2 bases short and J 9 bases short, with 8 bases between. This CDR3 has 13 amino acids. CDR1 MGHDK and CDR2 SYGVNS come from the germline V gene. The CDR3 DNA follows: TGTGCCAGCAGTGAACCCTATGGTTCACCCCTCCACTTT. Protein product: CASSEPYGSPLHF.

This clonotype was counted at least ten times. The genes are TRBV19 and TRBJ1-5, with 7 bases lining up with TRBD1. J was trimmed by 2 bases and V by 7 bases; bases with no gene match: 14. CDR3 size: 17 residues. CDR1 is LNHDA and CDR2 is SQIVND in the germline V gene (reference sequence). The DNA for the CDR3 is TGTGCCAGTAAGCGCGGACAGGTCGGTCTAGGCAATCAGCCCCAGCATTTT. Translated, it gives CASKRGQVGLGNQPQHF. Combining the CDR3 with reference TRBV19 and TRBJ1-5 gives the whole variable domain DGGITQSPKYLFRKEGQNVTLSCEQNLNHDAMYWYRQDPGQGLRLIYYSQIVNDFQKGDIAEGYSVSREKKESFPLTVTSAQKNPTAFYLCASKRGQVGLGNQPQHFGDGTRLSIL.

This clonotype was picked up many times. The gene calls are TRBV20-1 and TRBJ2-1, with D uncertain. The length of the CDR3 is 10 residues. V shed 5 bases and J shed 3 bases, with 2 bases lying between them. Germline V gene lookup returns CDR1 DFQATT and CDR2 SNEGSKA (reference sequence). CDR3 region: CSAYYNEQFF. CDR3 in DNA: TGCAGTGCTTACTACAATGAGCAGTTCTTC.

Ten or more counts support this clonotype. The chain combines TRBV5-1 with TRBJ2-7; maybe TRBD2 (5 bases). Trimming shortened V by 1 base and J by 3 bases, and 8 bases separated the two germline ends. The CDR3 runs 13 residues. In germline, CDR1 is SGHRS, CDR2 YFSETQ. CDR3 bases: TGCGCCAGCAGCTTGACGGGATTCTACGAGCAGTACTTC. It codes for CASSLTGFYEQYF.